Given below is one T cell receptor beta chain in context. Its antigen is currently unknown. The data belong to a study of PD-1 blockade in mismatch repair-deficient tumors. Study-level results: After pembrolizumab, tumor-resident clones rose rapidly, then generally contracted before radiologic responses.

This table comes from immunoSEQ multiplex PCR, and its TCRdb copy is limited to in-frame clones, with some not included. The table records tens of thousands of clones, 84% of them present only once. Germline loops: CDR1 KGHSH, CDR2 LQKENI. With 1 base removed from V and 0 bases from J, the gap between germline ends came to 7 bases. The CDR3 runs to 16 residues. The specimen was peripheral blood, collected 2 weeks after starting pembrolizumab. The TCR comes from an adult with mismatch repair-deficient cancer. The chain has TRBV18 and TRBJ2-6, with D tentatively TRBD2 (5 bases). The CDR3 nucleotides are TGTGCCAGCTCACCACGCGAGGGCTCTGGGGCCAACGTCCTGACTTTC. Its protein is CASSPREGSGANVLTF.